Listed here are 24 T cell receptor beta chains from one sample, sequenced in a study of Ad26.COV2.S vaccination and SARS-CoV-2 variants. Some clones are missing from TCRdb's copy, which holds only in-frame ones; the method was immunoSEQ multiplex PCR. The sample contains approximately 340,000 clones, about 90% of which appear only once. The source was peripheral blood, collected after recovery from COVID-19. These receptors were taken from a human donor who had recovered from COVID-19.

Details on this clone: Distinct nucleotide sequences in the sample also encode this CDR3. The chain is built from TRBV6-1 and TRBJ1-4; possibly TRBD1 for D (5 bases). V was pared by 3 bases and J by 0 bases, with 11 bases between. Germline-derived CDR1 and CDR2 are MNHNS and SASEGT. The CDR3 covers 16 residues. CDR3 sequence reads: CASSDRGGATNEKLFF. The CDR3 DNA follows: TGTGCCAGCAGTGATCGGGGCGGCGCAACTAATGAAAAACTGTTTTTT.

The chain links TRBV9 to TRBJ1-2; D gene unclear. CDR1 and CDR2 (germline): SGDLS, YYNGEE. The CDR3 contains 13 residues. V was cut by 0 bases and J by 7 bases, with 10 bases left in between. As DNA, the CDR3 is TGTGCCAGCAGCGTAGAACAAGGCTCTGGCTACACCTTC. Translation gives CASSVEQGSGYTF.

The CDR3 protein is CASGPPSGELFF. The CDR3 DNA follows: TGTGCTAGTGGTCCCCCTTCCGGGGAGCTGTTTTTT. The rearrangement joins TRBV12-5 to TRBJ2-2, with D unresolved. Germline CDR1 reads LGHNT; CDR2 reads FRNRAP. Trimming removed 5 bases at V and 6 bases at J, with 7 bases between. The CDR3 has 12 amino acids.

The CDR3 bases are TGCGCCAGCAAGGGAGGGCAGGGGGGTACTGAAGCTTTCTTT. The encoded protein is CASKGGQGGTEAFF. The chain joins TRBV5-1 to TRBJ1-1, with 7 bases matching TRBD1. Per germline, CDR1 SGHRS and CDR2 YFSETQ. V lost 6 bases to trimming and J lost 5 bases; unmatched junction nucleotides: 10. There are 14 residues in the CDR3.

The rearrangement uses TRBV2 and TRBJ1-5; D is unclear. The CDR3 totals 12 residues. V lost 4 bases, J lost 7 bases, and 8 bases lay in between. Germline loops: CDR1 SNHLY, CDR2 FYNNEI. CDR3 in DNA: TGTGCCAGCAGTGGAACAAACCAGCCCCAGCATTTT. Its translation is CASSGTNQPQHF.

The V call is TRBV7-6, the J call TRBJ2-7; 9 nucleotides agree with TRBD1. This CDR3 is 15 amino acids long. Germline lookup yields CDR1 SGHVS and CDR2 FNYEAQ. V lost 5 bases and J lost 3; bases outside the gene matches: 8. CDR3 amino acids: CASSPGQGPVYEQYF. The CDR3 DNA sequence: TGTGCCAGCAGCCCCGGACAGGGGCCAGTCTACGAGCAGTACTTC.

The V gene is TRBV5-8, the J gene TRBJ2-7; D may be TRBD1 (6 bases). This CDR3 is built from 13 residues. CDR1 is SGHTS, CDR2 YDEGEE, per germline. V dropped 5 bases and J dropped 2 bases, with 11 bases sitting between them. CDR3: CASSHGTTYEQYF. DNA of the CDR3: TGTGCCAGCAGTCACGGGACAACCTACGAGCAGTACTTC.

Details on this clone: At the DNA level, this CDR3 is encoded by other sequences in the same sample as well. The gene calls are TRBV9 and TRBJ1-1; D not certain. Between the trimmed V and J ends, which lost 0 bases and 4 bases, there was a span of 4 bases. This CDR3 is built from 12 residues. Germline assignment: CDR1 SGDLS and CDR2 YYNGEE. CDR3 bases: TGTGCCAGCAGCGTAGCCGGCACTGAAGCTTTCTTT. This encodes CASSVAGTEAFF.

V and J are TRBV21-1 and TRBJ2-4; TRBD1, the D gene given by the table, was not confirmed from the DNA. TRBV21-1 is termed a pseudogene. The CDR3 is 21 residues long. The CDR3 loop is CASSPTPGRDRGFLAKNIQYF. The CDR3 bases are TGTGCCAGCAGCCCAACCCCGGGTCGGGACAGGGGGTTCCTAGCCAAAAACATTCAGTACTTC.

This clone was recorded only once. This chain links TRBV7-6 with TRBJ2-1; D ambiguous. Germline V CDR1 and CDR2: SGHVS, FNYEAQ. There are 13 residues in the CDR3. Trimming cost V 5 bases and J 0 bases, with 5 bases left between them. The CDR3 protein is CASSPLSYNEQFF. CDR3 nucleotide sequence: TGTGCCAGCAGCCCGCTCTCCTACAATGAGCAGTTCTTC. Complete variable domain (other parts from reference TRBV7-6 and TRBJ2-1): GAGVSQSPRYKVTKRGQDVALRCDPISGHVSLYWYRQALGQGPEFLTYFNYEAQQDKSGLPNDRFSAERPEGSISTLTIQRTEQRDSAMYRCASSPLSYNEQFFGPGTRLTVL.

The chain's CDR3 is CASSMEGGMPDYGYTF. The CDR3 DNA follows: TGTGCCAGTAGTATGGAGGGGGGGATGCCGGACTATGGCTACACCTTC. The chain employs TRBV19 and TRBJ1-2; D perhaps matches TRBD1 (6 bases). Germline V gives CDR1 LNHDA, CDR2 SQIVND (reference sequence). There are 16 residues in the CDR3. V was shortened by 3 bases and J by 3 bases, with 17 bases between the two germline ends.

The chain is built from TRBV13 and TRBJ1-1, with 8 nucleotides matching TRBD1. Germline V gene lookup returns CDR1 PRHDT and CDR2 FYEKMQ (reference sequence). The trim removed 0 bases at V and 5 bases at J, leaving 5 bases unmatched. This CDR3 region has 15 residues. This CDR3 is CASSLGTGDRTEAFF. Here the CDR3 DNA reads TGTGCCAGCAGCTTAGGGACAGGGGATAGGACTGAAGCTTTCTTT.

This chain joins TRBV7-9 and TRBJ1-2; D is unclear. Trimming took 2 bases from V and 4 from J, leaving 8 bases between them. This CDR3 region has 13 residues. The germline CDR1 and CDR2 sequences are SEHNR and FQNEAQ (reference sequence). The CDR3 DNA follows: TGTGCCAGCAGCTTACCAGCCCCCTATGGCTACACCTTC. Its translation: CASSLPAPYGYTF.

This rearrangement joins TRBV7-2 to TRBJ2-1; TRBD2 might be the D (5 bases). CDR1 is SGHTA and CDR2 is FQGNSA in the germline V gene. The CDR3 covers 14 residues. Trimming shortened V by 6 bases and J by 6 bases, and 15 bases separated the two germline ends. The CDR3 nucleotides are TGTGCCAGCAGGGAGGTTGGGATGGTCAATGAGCAGTTCTTC. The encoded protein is CASREVGMVNEQFF.

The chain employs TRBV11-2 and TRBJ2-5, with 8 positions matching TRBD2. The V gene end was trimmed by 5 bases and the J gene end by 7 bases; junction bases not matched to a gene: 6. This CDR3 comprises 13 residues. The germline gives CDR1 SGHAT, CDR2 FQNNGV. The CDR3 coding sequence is TGTGCCAGCAGCCCCGGACTAGCAGTGACCCAGTACTTC. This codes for CASSPGLAVTQYF.

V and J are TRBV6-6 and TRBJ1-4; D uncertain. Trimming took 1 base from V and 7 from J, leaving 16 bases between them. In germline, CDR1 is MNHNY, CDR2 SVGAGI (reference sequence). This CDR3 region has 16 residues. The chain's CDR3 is CASSYFLRREGEKLFF. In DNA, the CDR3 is TGTGCCAGCAGTTACTTCCTTCGAAGGGAGGGTGAAAAACTGTTTTTT.

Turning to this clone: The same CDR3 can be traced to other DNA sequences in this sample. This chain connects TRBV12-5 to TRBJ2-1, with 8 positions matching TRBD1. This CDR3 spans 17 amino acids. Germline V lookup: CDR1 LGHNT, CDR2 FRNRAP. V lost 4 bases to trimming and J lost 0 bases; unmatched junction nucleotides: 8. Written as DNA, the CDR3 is TGTGCTAGTGGTTCTAAAAGGACAGGGACCTCCTACAATGAGCAGTTCTTC. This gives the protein CASGSKRTGTSYNEQFF. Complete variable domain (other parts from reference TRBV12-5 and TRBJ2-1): DARVTQTPRHKVTEMGQEVTMRCQPILGHNTVFWYRQTMMQGLELLAYFRNRAPLDDSGMPKDRFSAEMPDATLATLKIQPSEPRDSAVYFCASGSKRTGTSYNEQFFGPGTRLTVL.

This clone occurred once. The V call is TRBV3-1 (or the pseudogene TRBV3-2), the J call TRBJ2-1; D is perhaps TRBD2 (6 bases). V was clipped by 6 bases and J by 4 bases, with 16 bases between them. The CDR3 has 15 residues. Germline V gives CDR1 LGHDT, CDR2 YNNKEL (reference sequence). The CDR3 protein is CASSSDWGEYNEQFF. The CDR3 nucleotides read TGTGCCAGCAGTTCGGACTGGGGGGAATACAATGAGCAGTTCTTC.

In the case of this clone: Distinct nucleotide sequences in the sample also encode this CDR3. In DNA, the CDR3 is TGTGCCAGCAGCGTGGGACCATATGGCTACACCTTC. It is translated as CASSVGPYGYTF. The chain carries TRBV9 and TRBJ1-2; tentative D call: TRBD1 (5 bases). This CDR3 has 12 amino acids. Per germline, CDR1 SGDLS and CDR2 YYNGEE. The germline V and J ends were trimmed by 2 bases and 5 bases, with 7 bases remaining between them.

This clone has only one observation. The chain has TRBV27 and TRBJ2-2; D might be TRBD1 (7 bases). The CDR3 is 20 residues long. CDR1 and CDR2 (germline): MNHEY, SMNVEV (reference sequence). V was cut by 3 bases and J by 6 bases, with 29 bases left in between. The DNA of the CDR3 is TGTGCCAGCAGTTTTCCCGACAGGGAGGCCTCCACCGGGTGGGCCGGGGAGCTGTTTTTT. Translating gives CASSFPDREASTGWAGELFF.

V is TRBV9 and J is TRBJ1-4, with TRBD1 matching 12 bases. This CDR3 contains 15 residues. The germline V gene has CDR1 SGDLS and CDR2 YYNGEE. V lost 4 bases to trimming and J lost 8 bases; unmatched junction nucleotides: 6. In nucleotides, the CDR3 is TGTGCCAGCAGCTCAGCCGGGACAGGGGGCGAAAAACTGTTTTTT. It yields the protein CASSSAGTGGEKLFF.

The CDR3 region is CASSIYIGESEQYF. The CDR3 DNA follows: TGTGCCAGTAGTATTTACATAGGGGAATCCGAGCAGTACTTC. The chain has TRBV19 and TRBJ2-7, with D maybe TRBD1 (5 bases). Germline CDR1 and CDR2: LNHDA and SQIVND (reference sequence). The germline V and J ends were trimmed by 3 bases and 6 bases, with 15 bases remaining between them. This CDR3 region has 14 residues.

The CDR3 DNA sequence: TGTGCCAGCAGCTTAACGTCAGTCACTGAAGCTTTCTTT. Its translation: CASSLTSVTEAFF. The chain employs TRBV11-3 and TRBJ1-1; D gene unclear. Germline V CDR1 and CDR2: SGHNT, YENEEA. Between the trimmed V and J ends, which lost 2 bases and 4 bases, there was a span of 8 bases. The CDR3 covers 13 residues. Looking up the rest from reference TRBV11-3 and TRBJ1-1 gives the full variable domain: EAGVVQSPRYKIIEKKQPVAFWCNPISGHNTLYWYLQNLGQGPELLIRYENEEAVDDSQLPKDRFSAERLKGVDSTLKIQPAELGDSAVYLCASSLTSVTEAFFGQGTRLTVV.

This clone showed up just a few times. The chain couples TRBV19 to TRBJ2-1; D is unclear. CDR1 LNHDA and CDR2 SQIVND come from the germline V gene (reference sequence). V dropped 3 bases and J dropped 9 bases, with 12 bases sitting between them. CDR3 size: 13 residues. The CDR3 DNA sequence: TGTGCCAGTAGTATTAGACCCCCCGGTGAGCAGTTCTTC. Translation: CASSIRPPGEQFF.